These T cell receptor beta chains were read from a single sample in a study of OX40 agonist ivuxolimab in advanced cancers. Only in-frame clones appear in the TCRdb table, and some are missing; sequencing was by immunoSEQ multiplex PCR. The repertoire holds approximately 88,000 clones, with 88% as singletons. Specimen: CD4+ or CD8+ T cells sorted from blood, collected in a trial of the OX40 agonist ivuxolimab. The receptors come from an adult with an advanced solid tumor such as melanoma, head and neck, liver or kidney cancer. CDR3s include the opening cysteine and the closing phenylalanine or tryptophan. Fields, in order: J gene, V gene, CDR3 protein.

TRBJ2-1 | TRBV6-5 | CASTQGGAANEQFF
TRBJ1-2 | TRBV5-8 | CASSRTGTVSNYGYTF
TRBJ2-3 | TRBV5-1 | CASRGGLSTDTQYF
TRBJ2-5 | TRBV18 | CASSPTGQWGTQYF
TRBJ2-7 | TRBV30 | CAWGTGVSYEQYF
TRBJ2-1 | TRBV7-2 | CASSLARGSGEQFF
TRBJ2-3 | TRBV7-2 | CASSLTGQHTDTQYF
TRBJ2-7 | TRBV6-5 | CASSRPGDTYEQYF
TRBJ1-3 | TRBV18 | CASSPSGLASGNTIYF
TRBJ2-2 | TRBV7-6 | CASSYVIQGVSTGELFF
TRBJ2-2 | TRBV12-5 | CASGLVIAGSYTGELFF
TRBJ1-5 | TRBV2 | CASSALTANQPQHF
TRBJ2-5 | TRBV10-2 | CASRWTGVETQYF
TRBJ1-2 | TRBV12-5 | CASGLVQRGQRLGYGYTF
TRBJ1-1 | TRBV5-4 | CASSLWGAETEAFF
TRBJ1-5 | TRBV6-6 | CASSLGTGRNQPQHF
TRBJ1-2 | TRBV6-1 | CASSAQANYGYTF
TRBJ2-2 | TRBV6-5 | CASSYGTANTGELFF
TRBJ2-6 | TRBV11-3 | CASSPGSGANVLTF
TRBJ2-2 | TRBV5-1 | CASTWTRVGGTGELFF
TRBJ1-6 | TRBV27 | CASSKPGGNSPLHF
TRBJ2-2 | TRBV7-3 | CASTGIAGGLENTGELFF
TRBJ2-3 | TRBV10-3 | CAISESSPSTDTQYF
TRBJ1-5 | TRBV5-1 | CASSREGNQPQHF